The present entry profiles one T cell receptor beta chain with its context. As yet, its antigen is unknown. What was amplified from RNA transcripts were TCR beta CDR3 regions. A set of HTBI primers served as the primers for a first-round RT-PCR of the TCR CDR3. From the multiplex PCR reads, TCRdb called clonotypes with MiXCR, one entry per CDR3 protein. The sample has under 400,000 distinct CDR3 sequences; 15% to 20% are singletons. Germline CDR1 and CDR2: MNHEY and SVGAGI. This CDR3 region has 16 residues. Trimming pared 0 bases from V and 0 bases from J, leaving 9 bases between. The data were taken from a study of T cells in Graves' hyperthyroidism and ophthalmopathy. Broader study findings: Blood also held most thyroid clonotypes expanded beyond 0.001. A 13 V-J model separated ophthalmopathy from stable hyperthyroidism.

Sequences were obtained from blood. The V call is TRBV6-5, the J call TRBJ1-3; TRBD1 might be the D (5 bases). This clonotype was obtained from a woman aged 45-65 years with Graves' hyperthyroidism. The CDR3 DNA is TGTGCCAGCAGTTACTCCTTACAGGTCTCTGGAAACACCATATATTTT. Its translation is CASSYSLQVSGNTIYF.